This entry features one T cell receptor beta chain sequence. This entry belongs to a study of shared clonotypes between healthy human individuals. The germline V gene encodes CDR1 SEHNR and CDR2 FQNEAQ (reference sequence). Deletions cut 3 bases from V and 7 bases from J, with 12 bases between. The CDR3 is 14 amino acids. The data were produced by immunoSEQ multiplex PCR, yet TCRdb's version contains in-frame clones alone and is incomplete. This sample has 500,000 or so clones, with about 96% found just once. Sequencing input: naive CD4+ T cells sorted from blood. The subset denotes: CD45RA+ positively selected. The TCR sequence derives from a woman aged 25 to 39 in good health. This chain joins TRBV7-9 and TRBJ1-4; D not resolved. For the CDR3, the DNA is TGTGCCAGCAGCTTGGACGGAGGGAGTGAAAAACTGTTTTTT. This gives the protein CASSLDGGSEKLFF. Filled out from reference TRBV7-9 and TRBJ1-4, the complete variable domain reads DTGVSQNPRHKITKRGQNVTFRCDPISEHNRLYWYRQTLGQGPEFLTYFQNEAQLEKSRLLSDRFSAERPKGSFSTLEIQRTEQGDSAMYLCASSLDGGSEKLFFGSGTQLSVL.